This T cell receptor (beta chain) was identified during a study of molecular identifiers for immune sequencing clone quantification. Overall study findings and caveats: Over 99% of effector molecules, yet under 1% of naive-cell molecules, were held by clones above 20 RNA copies. Jurkat TCR RNA that was spiked in from one cell was reportedly detectable among approximately 900,000 naive cells.

When naive CD8 T cells were sorted, they were gated as CD8+CD4-CCR7+CD45RA+. This clonotype was counted at least ten times. As yet, its antigen is unknown. The germline V gene has CDR1 MNHNS and CDR2 SASEGT. V lost 1 base and J 3 bases, leaving 4 bases between the germline ends. The CDR3 has 12 amino acids. Methods described previously, with TCR primers listed, were used for bulk TCR libraries. TCRdb reprocessed the PCR reads via MiXCR and lists one record per CDR3 protein. Of a few hundred thousand distinct CDR3 sequences in the sample, around 23% were seen once. Sequenced material: naive CD8+ T cells from blood, with Jurkat cell RNA spiked in. Subset defined: FACS-sorted CD8+CD4-CCR7+CD45RA+ naive T cells. The chain is built from TRBV6-1 and TRBJ2-7; D ambiguous. The origin of this receptor is a human donor in good health. Some libraries in this study had Jurkat cell RNA spiked in. As DNA, the CDR3 is TGTGCCAGCAGTGAAGGGGACTACGAGCAGTACTTC. Translating it yields CASSEGDYEQYF.